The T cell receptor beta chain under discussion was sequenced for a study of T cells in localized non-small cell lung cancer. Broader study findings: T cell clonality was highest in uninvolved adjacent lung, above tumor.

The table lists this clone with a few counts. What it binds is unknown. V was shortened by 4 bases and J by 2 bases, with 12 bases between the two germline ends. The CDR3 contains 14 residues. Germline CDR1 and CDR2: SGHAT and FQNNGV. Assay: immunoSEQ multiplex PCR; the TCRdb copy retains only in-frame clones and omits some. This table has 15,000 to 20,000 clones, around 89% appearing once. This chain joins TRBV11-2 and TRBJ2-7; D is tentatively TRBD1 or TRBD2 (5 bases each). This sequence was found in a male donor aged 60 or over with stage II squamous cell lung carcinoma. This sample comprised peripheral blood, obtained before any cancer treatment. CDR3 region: CASSSDMRAYEQYF. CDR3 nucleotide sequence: TGTGCCAGCAGCTCGGACATGAGGGCCTACGAGCAGTACTTC.